This T cell receptor (beta chain) came from a study of shared clonotypes between healthy human individuals. Study-wide context: CD4 naive and CD4 memory each took three plates per donor, while CD8 naive took two and CD8 memory one.

Here immunoSEQ multiplex PCR was the method, and the copy in TCRdb shows in-frame clones only, minus some. The data hold 2 million to 2.5 million clones, with approximately 90% observed a single time. V dropped 4 bases and J dropped 5 bases, with 10 bases sitting between them. There are 13 residues in the CDR3. Per germline, CDR1 MNHNS and CDR2 SASEGT. Only Caucasian adults living in Nashville, Tennessee served as donors. CD4+ cells yielded CD45RA+ naive and CD45RA-negative memory subsets. The sample taken for sequencing was naive CD4+ T cells from PBMCs. Subset reported: CD45RA+ positively selected. V and J are TRBV6-1 and TRBJ2-3, with D possibly TRBD2 on 6 matching bases. This clonotype was obtained from a man between 18 and 35 years old in good health. Some clones in this sample may be carry-over from other donors' samples. DNA for the CDR3: TGTGCCAGCAGTGGTGGGAGGCGAGATACGCAGTATTTT. It is translated as CASSGGRRDTQYF.